This TCR beta chain is drawn from a study of early T cells in non-severe SARS-CoV-2 infection. Overall study context: The input, bulk RNA from unsorted whole blood, was sequenced, and chains were unpaired.

Unmatched junction bases numbered 10, after V lost 2 bases and J lost 0 bases. The CDR3 covers 17 residues. Germline values: CDR1 MNHEY, CDR2 SVGAGI. Study findings and constraints: Matches to VDJdb favored anti-spike CD8 responses and missed private and CD4 specificities.

The protocol attached unique molecular identifiers to individual cDNA molecules. MiXCR, applied by TCRdb to the 5' RACE reads, yields one record per CDR3 protein. The sample contains about 66,000 distinct CDR3 sequences, around 18% of which appear only once. Comment on this clonotype: Its antigen is not identified.

The gene calls are TRBV6-5 and TRBJ2-7; 7 bases align to TRBD1. The receptor was derived from an adult who was a healthcare worker with PCR-confirmed SARS-CoV-2 infection or an uninfected control (not recorded which). Sequenced here: whole blood, sampled at baseline. The CDR3 DNA reads TGTGCCAGCAGTTACCGGCGACAGGGATTTAGCTCCTACGAGCAGTACTTC. Its translation is CASSYRRQGFSSYEQYF.